Detailed here is one T cell receptor (beta chain). This clonotype was recorded at least ten times. This clone's antigen is unknown. Per-nucleotide qualities are absent, and no much larger clonotype sits a single base away. TCR beta CDR3 regions were amplified from RNA transcripts for repertoire sequencing. HTBI primers and the Qiagen OneStep RT-PCR kit were used in a first-round RT-PCR, which was followed by a second-round multiplex PCR, size selection and purification. Libraries were sequenced paired-end with 100 bp reads on an Illumina HiSeq2000. On the study's bioinformatics: SOAPnuke was used to process the reads, removing any read that contained adapters or uncalled bases, had a mean Phred below 15, or lacked an exact match to the constant primer or identifier. COPE v1.2.5 was used to merge high-quality paired reads. Each unique nucleotide sequence was defined as a clonotype, and clonotypes were aligned to IMGT TRB V, D and J references with MiTCR v1.1. Analysis was restricted to V-J combinations with a frequency above 0.0001, which covered roughly 99% of repertoires. A TCR clonal expansion and chaos score per V-J combination was defined as the ratio of F50 clonal expansion to chaos observed in the TCRdist matrix. Welch's t-statistics and random forest were used to reduce the features to about 14 V-J combinations, which were then used as input to a naive Bayes classifier. Thyroid-blood repertoire similarity was quantified with the Morisita-Horn index. The public reads were quality trimmed at Q25 with fastp and then assembled into clones with MiXCR by TCRdb, keeping productive beta chains. CDR3 protein sequences are deduplicated, and each keeps its most common genes and DNA. TCRdb's processing, not the authors', yielded these V and J calls. This sample holds hundreds of thousands of distinct CDR3 sequences; about 44% were observed only once. The ten biggest clones cover 44% of the sample.

This sample is part of a study of Graves' ophthalmopathy and Graves' hyperthyroidism (dated by TCRdb to 2017 to 2018). Describing the broader study: Peripheral blood was collected before any treatment was given, at the time of initial diagnosis. The study used signatures of the TCR beta repertoire to tell Graves' ophthalmopathy apart from Graves' hyperthyroidism and to predict which patients would progress to ophthalmopathy. In total, some 140 blood samples were TCR-sequenced: approximately 40 ophthalmopathy, 75 hyperthyroidism and approximately 17 hyperthyroidism-to-ophthalmopathy patients. To explore V-J signatures that distinguish ophthalmopathy from hyperthyroidism, a discovery set of 100 patients was enrolled, made up of 40 to 45 with ophthalmopathy and around 57 with stable hyperthyroidism. An independent validation cohort was composed of 18 hyperthyroidism patients and over 15 patients who later progressed from hyperthyroidism to ophthalmopathy. In about six hyperthyroidism patients, T-cell repertoires of thyroid tissue and blood were compared. Following sampling, methimazole starting at 30 mg daily was administered to hyperthyroidism patients, and high-dose intravenous methylprednisolone was administered to ophthalmopathy patients. Here is what the overall study found, with its caveats: Among expanded thyroid clonotypes with frequency above 0.001, most also showed up in blood, which suggests that blood repertoires may reflect the thyroid immune response. The 13-signature model separated ophthalmopathy from stable hyperthyroidism with roughly 89% sensitivity and approximately 83% specificity in cross-validation, and 80%/75% in the test set. Sample size was not predetermined statistically, and investigators were not blinded to group allocation. In validation, the model predicted ophthalmopathy progression with more than 70% sensitivity and around 72% specificity; some 13 predicted patients were CT-confirmed with GO in a median of approximately six months.

Ophthalmopathy patients had moderately to severely active disease, Clinical Activity Score of at least 3, NOSPECS grade of at least 4, and disease duration under 3 months. Anyone with other autoimmune diseases, uncontrolled infections, pregnancy or lactation was excluded from the study. Diagnosis was based on clinical symptoms, serum thyroxine, TRAb, thyroid ultrasound and orbital computed tomography. Ficoll-Paque density gradient centrifugation was used to isolate PBMCs from 9.5 to 10 ml of fresh peripheral blood. Trizol reagent was used to extract the total RNA, and its quality was then checked on an Agilent 2100 Bioanalyzer. V and J are trimmed by 1 base and 9 bases, and the gene matches miss 9 bases of the junction. Sequences SGHVS (CDR1) and FQNEAQ (CDR2) are obtained from the germline V gene. From the cysteine through the phenylalanine, the CDR3 covers 16 amino acids. The CDR3 DNA has 48 bases and is translated from base 1.

Material for sequencing was peripheral blood. This receptor was identified in an adult man with Graves' ophthalmopathy. The chain was built from TRBV7-8 and TRBJ1-5, with TRBD1 identical over 10 junction bases. The DNA sequence follows: TGTGCCAGCAGCTTAGGGTCAGGGACAGGGGACTGGCCCCAGCATTTT. This codes for CASSLGSGTGDWPQHF.